Below are 28 T cell receptor beta chains sequenced from a single sample in a study of T cell changes during pregnancy in multiple sclerosis. Produced via immunoSEQ multiplex PCR; TCRdb's table is partial and in-frame only. The table shows about 80,000 clones, with around 90% occurring only once. Sample: peripheral blood, taken before pregnancy. Source of these receptors: a female donor with multiple sclerosis, enrolled in a pregnancy study.

This clone was counted a single time. The rearrangement uses TRBV11-2 and TRBJ2-1; unclear D gene. V was clipped by 3 bases and J by 6 bases, with 6 bases between them. CDR3 length: 12 residues. Looked up from germline, CDR1 is SGHAT and CDR2 is FQNNGV. CDR3 residues: CASSFVSNEQFF. CDR3 nucleotide sequence: TGTGCCAGCAGCTTTGTCAGCAATGAGCAGTTCTTC.

J is TRBJ2-7 and V is TRBV9, with 9 bases that match TRBD2. The ends lost 3 bases at V and 3 bases at J; junction bases unmatched: 7. From germline, CDR1 is SGDLS and CDR2 YYNGEE. The CDR3 runs 15 residues. This CDR3 reads CASSGGSGGLYEQYF. The CDR3 DNA is TGTGCCAGCAGCGGAGGTAGCGGGGGTCTCTACGAGCAGTACTTC.

The gene calls are TRBV4-1 and TRBJ2-7, with a tentative D call TRBD2 (5 bases). CDR3 length equals 15 residues. Germline CDR1 and CDR2: MGHRA and YSYEKL. Trimming left V 4 bases short and J 3 bases short, with 16 bases between. The CDR3 DNA reads TGCGCCAGCAGCCCAGCAGAGGGTGAATACTACGAGCAGTACTTC. This codes for CASSPAEGEYYEQYF.

The V and J genes are TRBV14 and TRBJ1-6, with a tentative D call TRBD1 (5 bases). V lost 1 base and J 7 bases, leaving 8 bases between the germline ends. Germline-derived CDR1 and CDR2 are SGHDN and FVKESK. The CDR3 runs 14 residues. CDR3 loop: CASSQVGANSPLHF. In DNA form, the CDR3 reads TGTGCCAGCAGCCAAGTAGGGGCCAATTCACCCCTCCACTTT.

This chain connects TRBV5-8 to TRBJ2-3, with 8 bases matching TRBD2. V shed 4 bases and J 3 bases; nucleotides not matched to a gene: 4. Germline V gives CDR1 SGHTS, CDR2 YDEGEE. The CDR3 sequence is 14 residues long. CDR3 sequence: CASSERGITDTQYF. CDR3 coding DNA: TGTGCCAGCAGCGAGCGGGGGATAACAGATACGCAGTATTTT.

This clone was counted a few times. This CDR3 reads CASNRRGYTGELFF. DNA for the CDR3: TGTGCCAGCAATCGCAGGGGATACACCGGGGAGCTGTTTTTT. V usage is TRBV27 and J usage is TRBJ2-2, with D maybe TRBD1 (6 bases). Trimming pared 7 bases from V and 3 bases from J, leaving 12 bases between. Germline V gene data show CDR1 as MNHEY and CDR2 as SMNVEV (reference sequence). The CDR3 length is 14 residues.

In its sample, this clone was seen once. The chain is built from TRBV30 and TRBJ2-4; 16 bases map to TRBD2. Germline loops: CDR1 GTSNPN, CDR2 SVGIG (reference sequence). V trimming: 0 bases; J trimming: 4 bases; junction bases outside the gene matches: 15. This CDR3 spans 21 amino acids. CDR3 bases: TGTGCCTGGAGTGTCTTCCTCGGGACTAGCGGGGGGGCGGTATCAAAAAACATTCAGTACTTC. As protein: CAWSVFLGTSGGAVSKNIQYF.

The chain recombines TRBV27 with TRBJ1-2; D is possibly TRBD1 (5 bases). This CDR3 spans 13 amino acids. V was clipped by 3 bases and J by 3 bases, with 8 bases between them. Germline CDR1 MNHEY, CDR2 SMNVEV (reference sequence). CDR3 protein: CASSFGADYGYTF. CDR3 in DNA: TGTGCCAGCAGTTTTGGGGCGGACTATGGCTACACCTTC.

This sequence joins TRBV19 and TRBJ1-3, with D unresolved. Between the trimmed V and J ends, which lost 6 bases and 7 bases, there was a span of 10 bases. Germline assignment: CDR1 LNHDA and CDR2 SQIVND (reference sequence). This CDR3 comprises 12 residues. CDR3 sequence: CASSLDLNTIYF. Here the CDR3 DNA reads TGTGCCAGTAGCCTCGACTTGAACACCATATATTTT. Full variable domain (outside the CDR3, taken from reference TRBV19 and TRBJ1-3): DGGITQSPKYLFRKEGQNVTLSCEQNLNHDAMYWYRQDPGQGLRLIYYSQIVNDFQKGDIAEGYSVSREKKESFPLTVTSAQKNPTAFYLCASSLDLNTIYFGEGSWLTVV.

The chain couples TRBV30 to TRBJ2-7; 9 bases are a match to TRBD1. V dropped 0 bases and J dropped 3; count of bases not matched to a gene: 18. Germline CDR1 is GTSNPN and CDR2 is SVGIG (reference sequence). The CDR3 has 19 residues. In DNA form, the CDR3 reads TGTGCCTGGAGTGTATTACGACAGGGGGTTTCTCCACGTCGCTACGAGCAGTACTTC. The encoded protein is CAWSVLRQGVSPRRYEQYF. Using reference TRBV30 and TRBJ2-7 for the parts outside the CDR3, the full variable domain is SQTIHQWPATLVQPVGSPLSLECTVEGTSNPNLYWYRQAAGRGLQLLFYSVGIGQISSEVPQNLSASRPQDRQFILSSKKLLLSDSGFYLCAWSVLRQGVSPRRYEQYFGPGTRLTVT.

The V gene is TRBV2, the J gene TRBJ2-7; maybe TRBD1 (6 bases). The V gene lost 4 bases and the J gene lost 4 bases, with 14 bases spanning the gap. Germline CDR1 reads SNHLY; CDR2 reads FYNNEI. CDR3 length: 14 amino acids. This CDR3 is CASSVETGRYEQYF. The DNA for the CDR3 is TGTGCCAGCAGTGTGGAGACAGGTCGATACGAGCAGTACTTC.

The rearrangement links TRBV27 to TRBJ1-5, with D hard to call. The V end lost 6 bases, the J end lost 0 bases, and 6 bases lay between the germline ends. Per germline, CDR1 MNHEY and CDR2 SMNVEV (reference sequence). The CDR3 is made up of 13 amino acids. DNA for the CDR3: TGTGCCAGCAGGGTCTATAGCAATCAGCCCCAGCATTTT. It specifies CASRVYSNQPQHF.

This sequence joins TRBV18 and TRBJ2-4; D remains unclear. The V end was cut by 3 bases, the J end by 0 bases, with 12 bases between. This CDR3 is built from 16 residues. Germline V gene data show CDR1 as KGHSH and CDR2 as LQKENI. CDR3 sequence: CASSPPGGGAKNIQYF. DNA of the CDR3: TGTGCCAGCTCACCCCCTGGCGGTGGAGCCAAAAACATTCAGTACTTC.

The V call is TRBV18, the J call TRBJ1-5; 7 nucleotides align to TRBD1. The CDR3 runs to 16 residues. V dropped 2 bases and J dropped 0; count of bases not matched to a gene: 4. The germline CDR1 and CDR2 sequences are KGHSH and LQKENI. The CDR3 region has the DNA TGTGCCAGCTCACCAATGGGACAGAATAGCAATCAGCCCCAGCATTTT. This translates into CASSPMGQNSNQPQHF.

This chain links TRBV5-5 with TRBJ2-3; 11 bases are a match to TRBD2. V was clipped by 3 bases and J by 4 bases; unmatched bases: 4. Per the germline V gene, CDR1 is SGHKS and CDR2 is YYEKEE (reference sequence). CDR3 size: 15 residues. CDR3: CASSSGTSGSDTQYF. The CDR3 DNA reads TGTGCCAGCAGCTCAGGGACTAGCGGATCAGATACGCAGTATTTT.

The chain carries TRBV29-1 and TRBJ2-2, with TRBD2 identical over 8 bases. Per germline, CDR1 SQVTM and CDR2 ANQGSEA. The CDR3 runs 16 residues. Germline trimming cut 6 bases from V and 4 bases from J; bases unmatched to any gene: 13. CDR3 coding DNA: TGCAGCGTCGTCCAGCGGGGGCCTCGGGGCACCGGGGAGCTGTTTTTT. It translates to CSVVQRGPRGTGELFF.

The chain recombines TRBV19 with TRBJ1-1; 9 nucleotides match TRBD1. Trimming cost V 4 bases and J 0 bases; bases outside gene matches: 3. Looked up from germline, CDR1 is LNHDA and CDR2 is SQIVND (reference sequence). The CDR3 loop spans 15 amino acids. CDR3 in DNA: TGTGCCAGTAGTAGGGGGACAGGGATGAACACTGAAGCTTTCTTT. It translates to CASSRGTGMNTEAFF.

The chain recombines TRBV7-8 with TRBJ1-2; TRBD1 aligns across 7 bases. V dropped 5 bases and J dropped 5; count of bases not matched to a gene: 8. Looked up from germline, CDR1 is SGHVS and CDR2 is FQNEAQ. The CDR3 runs to 14 residues. As DNA, the CDR3 is TGTGCCAGCAGCCAGCGGACAGGCTTTTATGGCTACACCTTC. Translated: CASSQRTGFYGYTF. Full variable domain (rest looked up from reference TRBV7-8 and TRBJ1-2): GAGVSQSPRYKVAKRGQDVALRCDPISGHVSLFWYQQALGQGPEFLTYFQNEAQLDKSGLPSDRFFAERPEGSVSTLKIQRTQQEDSAVYLCASSQRTGFYGYTFGSGTRLTVV.

This clone was seen a single time. This chain's CDR3 is CASSLGSRRGTEAFF. The CDR3 bases are TGTGCCAGCAGCTTGGGGTCTCGCCGGGGGACTGAAGCTTTCTTT. This rearrangement joins TRBV5-6 to TRBJ1-1; tentative D call: TRBD1 (5 bases). V was trimmed by 0 bases and J by 5 bases, leaving 14 bases between them. CDR1 and CDR2 from the germline V gene are SGHDT and YYEEEE. The length of the CDR3 is 15 residues.

This clone occurred once. This rearrangement joins TRBV6-1 to TRBJ2-2; a possible D gene is TRBD2 (6 bases). Germline CDR1 is MNHNS and CDR2 is SASEGT. The CDR3 covers 14 residues. Trimming left V 10 bases short and J 0 bases short, with 12 bases between. In nucleotides, the CDR3 is TGTGCCACCCGGGAGAGCGCGAACACCGGGGAGCTGTTTTTT. Translation: CATRESANTGELFF.

The J gene is TRBJ2-1, the V gene TRBV9, with 8 bases that match TRBD1. CDR1 and CDR2 (germline): SGDLS, YYNGEE. V was pared by 3 bases and J by 6 bases, with 5 bases of the junction left unmatched. CDR3 length: 14 amino acids. The CDR3 is CASSDRTGPNEQFF. In DNA, the CDR3 is TGTGCCAGCAGCGACAGGACAGGGCCCAATGAGCAGTTCTTC.

This chain joins TRBV5-1 and TRBJ1-5, with TRBD1 as a possible D gene (5 bases). The CDR3 sequence is 16 residues long. Looked up from germline, CDR1 is SGHRS and CDR2 is YFSETQ. The V and J ends lost 0 bases and 6 bases respectively, with 16 bases between them. Here the CDR3 reads CASSLEGGGQPQPQHF. CDR3 bases: TGCGCCAGCAGCTTGGAAGGCGGCGGACAACCTCAGCCCCAGCATTTT.

The chain has TRBV7-2 and TRBJ2-1; 12 bases are a match to TRBD2. The CDR3 is 17 residues long. Germline loops: CDR1 SGHTA, CDR2 FQGNSA. V lost 4 bases, J lost 4 bases, and 8 bases stayed unmatched. The CDR3, as DNA: TGTGCCAGCAGCTCCCGACTAGCGGGGGAGACATACAATGAGCAGTTCTTC. Translated: CASSSRLAGETYNEQFF. The entire variable domain, with the rest obtained from reference TRBV7-2 and TRBJ2-1, is as follows: GAGVSQSPSNKVTEKGKDVELRCDPISGHTALYWYRQSLGQGLEFLIYFQGNSAPDKSGLPSDRFSAERTGGSVSTLTIQRTQQEDSAVYLCASSSRLAGETYNEQFFGPGTRLTVL.

The chain carries TRBV6-1 and TRBJ2-7; TRBD2 might be the D (5 bases). CDR1 is MNHNS and CDR2 is SASEGT in the germline V gene. The CDR3 is made up of 12 amino acids. Trimming pared 7 bases from V and 6 bases from J, leaving 13 bases between. CDR3 residues: CASTGLGVEQYF. The DNA of the CDR3 is TGTGCCAGCACCGGACTTGGCGTCGAGCAGTACTTC.

This chain joins TRBV2 and TRBJ1-1; TRBD1 matches at 7 bases. The CDR3 is 14 residues long. Germline assignment: CDR1 SNHLY and CDR2 FYNNEI. Germline trimming cut 6 bases from V and 7 bases from J; bases unmatched to any gene: 11. Here the CDR3 DNA reads TGTGCCAGCAGCACAGGGGTGGGATTGTTTGAAGCTTTCTTT. It translates to CASSTGVGLFEAFF.

This chain connects TRBV4-1 to TRBJ1-1, with D possibly being TRBD1 (6 bases). V was shortened by 3 bases and J by 4 bases, with 6 bases between the two germline ends. From germline, CDR1 is MGHRA and CDR2 YSYEKL. The CDR3 has 12 residues. The CDR3 region is CASSQDSTEAFF. In DNA, the CDR3 is TGCGCCAGCAGCCAGGACAGCACTGAAGCTTTCTTT.

The chain couples TRBV2 to TRBJ1-4; TRBD1 is a possible D gene (5 bases). Between the trimmed V and J ends, which lost 5 bases and 7 bases, there was a span of 11 bases. CDR1 SNHLY and CDR2 FYNNEI come from the germline V gene. CDR3 length equals 13 residues. CDR3: CASSWQGIEKLFF. Here the CDR3 DNA reads TGTGCCAGCAGTTGGCAGGGCATTGAAAAACTGTTTTTT.

The CDR3 here is CASSEAGNYGYTF. The CDR3 DNA sequence: TGTGCCAGCAGTGAGGCAGGCAACTATGGCTACACCTTC. The gene calls are TRBV6-1 and TRBJ1-2; D uncertain. Trimming shortened V by 3 bases and J by 2 bases, and 7 bases separated the two germline ends. The germline gives CDR1 MNHNS, CDR2 SASEGT. The length of the CDR3 is 13 residues.